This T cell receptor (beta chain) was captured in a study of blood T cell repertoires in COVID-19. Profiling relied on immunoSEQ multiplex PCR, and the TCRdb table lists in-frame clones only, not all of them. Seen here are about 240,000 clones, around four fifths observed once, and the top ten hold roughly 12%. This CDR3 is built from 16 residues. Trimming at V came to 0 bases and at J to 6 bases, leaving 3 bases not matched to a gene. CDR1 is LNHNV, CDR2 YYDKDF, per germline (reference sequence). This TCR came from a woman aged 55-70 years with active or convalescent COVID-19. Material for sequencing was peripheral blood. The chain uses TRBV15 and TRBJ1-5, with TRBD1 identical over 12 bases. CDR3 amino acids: CATSRDRDRGLQPQHF. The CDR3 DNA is TGTGCCACCAGCAGAGATAGGGACAGGGGGCTTCAGCCCCAGCATTTT.